This T cell receptor (beta chain) was sequenced in a study of blood T cells in healthy people across ages. The wider study: Capture by template switching was about one barcoded beta molecule per two T cells.

The study's findings and limits: It was not known whether donors were CMV positive (a possible confounder of expanded clonotype changes).

Isolated per sample were at least 6 million PBMCs. The CDR3 spans 16 residues. Germline-derived CDR1 and CDR2 are SGHRS and YFSETQ. Trimming took off 4 bases at V and 4 bases at J, with 20 bases between the two ends. A J-beta primer mix and a sample-barcoded 5' primer were used in a second PCR of about 7 to 11 cycles. TCRdb redid the calling of the 5' RACE reads with MiXCR, one entry per CDR3 protein. Among around 1,000,000 distinct CDR3 sequences, around two fifths were seen once, and the ten largest hold around 13%. Regarding this clonotype: The antigen is undetermined.

The clonotype comes from a man younger than 35 in good health. The chain links TRBV5-1 to TRBJ1-2; D might be TRBD1 (5 bases). Sequenced sample: blood. CDR3 loop: CASSEEPPGPLYGYTF. The CDR3 region has the DNA TGCGCCAGCAGCGAAGAGCCTCCGGGACCACTCTATGGCTACACCTTC.